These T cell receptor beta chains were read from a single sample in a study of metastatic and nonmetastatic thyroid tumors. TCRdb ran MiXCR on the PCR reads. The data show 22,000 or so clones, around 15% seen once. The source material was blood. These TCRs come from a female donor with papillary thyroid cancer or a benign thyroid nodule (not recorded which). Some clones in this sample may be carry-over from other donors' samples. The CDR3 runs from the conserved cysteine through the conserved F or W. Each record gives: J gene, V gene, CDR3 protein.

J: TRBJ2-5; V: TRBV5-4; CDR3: CASSPGTEETQYF
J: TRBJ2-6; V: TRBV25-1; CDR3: CASTMNQGANSGANVLTF
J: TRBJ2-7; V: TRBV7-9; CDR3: CASSPRGRGSYEQYF
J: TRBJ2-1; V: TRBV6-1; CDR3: CASSEVTNEQFF
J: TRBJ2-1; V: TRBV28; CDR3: CASKGDADEQFF
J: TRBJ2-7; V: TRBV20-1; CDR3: CSASQLRGLVTYGQYF
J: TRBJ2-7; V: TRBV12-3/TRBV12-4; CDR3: CASSLQTVSYEQYF
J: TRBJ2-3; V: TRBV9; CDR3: CASNRGSGRVDTQYF
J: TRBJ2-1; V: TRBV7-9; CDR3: CASSSNRDQYNEQFF
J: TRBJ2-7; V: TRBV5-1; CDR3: CASSLTGLLSYEQYF
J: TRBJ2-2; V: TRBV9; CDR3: CASSVDGTTDLGLFF
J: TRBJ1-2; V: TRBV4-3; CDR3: CASSQGFKGGYTF
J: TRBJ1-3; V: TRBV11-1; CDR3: CASSLATGTEIGNTIYF
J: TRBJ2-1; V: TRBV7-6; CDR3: CASSLQGGVGNEQFF
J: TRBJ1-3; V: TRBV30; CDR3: CAWSVEVRVARDSGNTIYF
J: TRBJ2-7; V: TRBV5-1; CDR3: CDSILAQSGDEQYF
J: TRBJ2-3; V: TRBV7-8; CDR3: CASSLAGTSGRYSDTQYF
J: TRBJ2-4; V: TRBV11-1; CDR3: CASSSRTSGRSTKNIQYF
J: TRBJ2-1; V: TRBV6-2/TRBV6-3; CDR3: CASSGQSGLAGGDEQFF
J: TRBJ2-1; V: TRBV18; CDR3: CASSHGDGNYNEQFF
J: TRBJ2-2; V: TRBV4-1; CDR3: CASSQEGSGELFF
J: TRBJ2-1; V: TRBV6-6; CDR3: CASSYSTRDLSSYNEQFF
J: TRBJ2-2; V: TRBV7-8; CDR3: CASSFVFGGTNTGELFF
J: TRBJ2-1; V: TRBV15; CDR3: CATSRGDFRPDSYNEQFF
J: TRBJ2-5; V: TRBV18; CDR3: CASSPRTGNEETQYF
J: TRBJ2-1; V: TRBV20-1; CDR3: CSAVTGDYNEQFF
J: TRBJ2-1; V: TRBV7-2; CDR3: CASSLAPDGGDEQFF
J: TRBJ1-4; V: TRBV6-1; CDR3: CASSAGRFNEKLFF
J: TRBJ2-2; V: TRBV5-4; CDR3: CASSLDYSSSGELFF
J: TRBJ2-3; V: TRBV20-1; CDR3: CSAQERGHTQYF
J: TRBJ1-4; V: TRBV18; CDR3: CASSPTNRINEKLFF
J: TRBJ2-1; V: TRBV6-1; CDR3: CASSELGQGAGYNEQFF
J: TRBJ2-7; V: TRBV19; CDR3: CASSFGTSGEQYF
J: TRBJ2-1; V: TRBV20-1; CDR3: CSAREGGTSREQFF
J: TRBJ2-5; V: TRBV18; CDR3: CASSPRDRGETQYF
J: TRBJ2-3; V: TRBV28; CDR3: CASSLVGEDTQYF
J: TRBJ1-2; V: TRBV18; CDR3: CASSPKAWDYGYTF
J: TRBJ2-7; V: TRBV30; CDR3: CAWTQGRYEQYF
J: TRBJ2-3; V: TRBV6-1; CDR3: CASRPQPLAGDTQYF
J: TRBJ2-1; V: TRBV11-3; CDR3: CASSLGLGEQFF
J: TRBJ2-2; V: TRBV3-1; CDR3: CASTPGPNTGELFF